This T cell receptor (beta chain) was captured in a study of OX40 agonist ivuxolimab in advanced cancers. J gave up 5 bases and V 0 bases, and 6 bases lay outside the gene matches. The CDR3 has 16 residues. The germline V gene has CDR1 SGDLS and CDR2 YYNGEE. A few counts support this clone. The assay was immunoSEQ multiplex PCR, and TCRdb's table has in-frame clones only and misses some. The data show 75,000 to 90,000 clones, roughly 93% seen once. The chain couples TRBV9 to TRBJ2-3; 10 nucleotides line up with TRBD2. Specimen: CD4+ or CD8+ T cells sorted from blood, collected in a trial of the OX40 agonist ivuxolimab. The clonotype was recovered from an adult with an advanced solid tumor such as melanoma, head and neck, liver or kidney cancer. This CDR3 reads CASSVGLAGAVDTQYF. The CDR3 region has the DNA TGTGCCAGCAGCGTAGGGCTAGCGGGAGCGGTAGATACGCAGTATTTT. Filled out from reference TRBV9 and TRBJ2-3, the complete variable domain reads DSGVTQTPKHLITATGQRVTLRCSPRSGDLSVYWYQQSLDQGLQFLIQYYNGEERAKGNILERFSAQQFPDLHSELNLSSLELGDSALYFCASSVGLAGAVDTQYFGPGTRLTVL.